These T cell receptor beta chains were read from a single sample in a study of PD-L1 blockade in urothelial cancer. TCRdb's table, derived via immunoSEQ multiplex PCR, lists solely in-frame clones and lacks some. The sample holds 45,000 to 60,000 clones, approximately 80% seen once. Sample: PBMCs, taken around atezolizumab (anti-PD-L1) treatment. The receptors were gathered from a man aged 35-49 years with urothelial cancer. The CDR3 runs from the conserved cysteine through the conserved F or W. Each record gives: J gene, D gene, clone size, CDR3 length, V gene, CDR3 DNA, CDR3 protein. D genes are given only for firm matches. The size of a clone is reported for some rows only, either as once, few or many, or as a class for expanded clones.

TRBJ2-1 - - 13 TRBV4-3 TGCGCCAGCAGCCAAGTGTCGGGGAATGAGCAGTTCTTC CASSQVSGNEQFF
TRBJ2-1 - - 14 TRBV30 TGTGCCTGGAGTTTAGGGGGAGGGTGGCATGAGCAGTTCTTC CAWSLGGGWHEQFF
TRBJ1-5 - - 15 TRBV6-1 TGTGCCAGCAGTGAAGCAGGTGGGGGGAATCAGCCCCAGCATTTT CASSEAGGGNQPQHF
TRBJ1-1 - once 12 TRBV30 TGTGCCTTGGACACCCTGAACACTGAAGCTTTCTTT CALDTLNTEAFF
TRBJ2-5 TRBD2 - 15 TRBV7-9 TGTGCCAGCCTACCCGCCGGGGGGTGGGTAGAGACCCAGTACTTC CASLPAGGWVETQYF
TRBJ1-1 - - 14 TRBV10-3 TGTGCCATCAGTTCCCCCGGGGGGGAGACTGAAGCTTTCTTT CAISSPGGETEAFF
TRBJ1-2 TRBD1 - 13 TRBV5-8 TGTGCCAGCAGCCGGGACAGGGGGGATGGCTACACCTTC CASSRDRGDGYTF
TRBJ1-1 - once 17 TRBV11-2 TGTGCCAGCAGCTTAGGGACACGGAGGGATGGGAACACTGAAGCTTTCTTT CASSLGTRRDGNTEAFF
TRBJ1-5 - - 15 TRBV15 TGTGCCACCAGCAGAGGAAGGGTAGGAGGACAGCCCCAGCATTTT CATSRGRVGGQPQHF
TRBJ2-1 TRBD1 - 13 TRBV29-1 TGCAGCGTTTGGGGGACAGGGGTAAATGAGCAGTTCTTC CSVWGTGVNEQFF
TRBJ1-3 - once 12 TRBV6-1 TGTGCCACCAGTCCCGTGGGAAACACCATATATTTT CATSPVGNTIYF
TRBJ2-5 - - 14 TRBV11-2 TGTGCCAGCAGCTTTGGGTTAGCGACAGAGACCCAGTACTTC CASSFGLATETQYF
TRBJ1-2 - many 12 TRBV28 TGTGCCAGCAGCTCAGGTATAAGTGGCTACACCTTC CASSSGISGYTF
TRBJ2-5 - - 15 TRBV4-1 TGCGCCAGCAGCCAAGATCCGAGTCAAGTCAAGACCCAGTACTTC CASSQDPSQVKTQYF
TRBJ2-2 TRBD1 - 17 TRBV5-1 TGCGCCAGCAGTTCGAGAGCGGGACAGGGTAACACCGGGGAGCTGTTTTTT CASSSRAGQGNTGELFF
TRBJ2-4 - few 13 TRBV10-2 TGCGCCAGCACCGGGAGTGCCAAAAACATTCAGTACTTC CASTGSAKNIQYF
TRBJ2-5 - - 15 TRBV30 TGTGCCTGGAAAGCGGGACAGGCCGTACAAGAGACCCAGTACTTC CAWKAGQAVQETQYF
TRBJ2-2 TRBD2 - 14 TRBV19 TGTGCCAGTAGTGCGACTAGCGGGGTAGGGGAGCTGTTTTTT CASSATSGVGELFF
TRBJ1-2 - - 21 TRBV27 TGTGCCAGCAGTTTTAAAGGGGTTTGGGGCGGGGGAGGCCTAACTAACTATGGCTACACCTTC CASSFKGVWGGGGLTNYGYTF
TRBJ2-7 - - 13 TRBV5-1 TGCGCCAGCAGCTTAGTTCGGTCCTACGAGCAGTACTTC CASSLVRSYEQYF
TRBJ2-5 TRBD2 - 17 TRBV18 TGTGCCAGCTCACGCCTTGAGACTAGCGGGTTGAAAGAGACCCAGTACTTC CASSRLETSGLKETQYF
TRBJ2-1 TRBD2 - 15 TRBV19 TGTGCCAGTAGTAGTCTAGCGGGAGCCTACAATGAGCAGTTCTTC CASSSLAGAYNEQFF
TRBJ1-5 - many 17 TRBV4-1 TGCGCCAGCAGCCAAGGGGGGGAGGTCGGGGCAGGTCAGCCCCAGCATTTT CASSQGGEVGAGQPQHF
TRBJ2-2 TRBD2 - 18 TRBV10-1 TGCGCCAGCAGTGATAAGGCTAGCGGGAGGCCGAGGACCGGGGAGCTGTTTTTT CASSDKASGRPRTGELFF
TRBJ2-1 TRBD2 - 14 TRBV4-2 TGTGCCAGCAGCCTGACTAGCGGGAGTGATGAGCAGTTCTTC CASSLTSGSDEQFF
TRBJ2-3 TRBD1 - 14 TRBV7-7 TGTGCTAGCAGCTTAACAGGGGGCACAGATACGCAGTATTTT CASSLTGGTDTQYF
TRBJ1-2 - - 15 TRBV9 TGTGCCAGCAGCGGTCAGGGAAGGAGAGGTAATGGCTACACCTTC CASSGQGRRGNGYTF
TRBJ2-6 TRBD2 - 16 TRBV19 TGTGCCAGTAGCATAGCGGGTTTCTCTGGGGCCAACGTCCTGACTTTC CASSIAGFSGANVLTF
TRBJ2-7 TRBD2 - 14 TRBV6-1 TGTGCCAGCAGTGGCCAGGGACTAGTCTACGAGCAGTACTTC CASSGQGLVYEQYF
TRBJ1-1 TRBD1 - 14 TRBV5-3 TGTGCCAGAAGCAACCGACAGGGAAGGGCTGAAGCTTTCTTT CARSNRQGRAEAFF
TRBJ1-3 - - 14 TRBV6-6 TGTGCCAGCAGAACTAATCCCACTGGAAACACCATATATTTT CASRTNPTGNTIYF
TRBJ2-3 - - 15 TRBV6-5 TGTGCCAGCAGTACCGGTCGGGGGTGGGCAGATACGCAGTATTTT CASSTGRGWADTQYF
TRBJ1-1 - - 16 TRBV4-2 TGTGCCAGCAGCCAAGTCCAGGGGTCCCCGAACACTGAAGCTTTCTTT CASSQVQGSPNTEAFF
TRBJ2-3 - once 17 TRBV12-2 TGTGCAAGTCGCTTCCGTTACAGGCGGGAGGGGGGGGATACGCAGTATTTT CASRFRYRREGGDTQYF
TRBJ2-7 - - 15 TRBV14 TGTGCCAGCAGCCAAGGAGAGCTAACAGTCTACGAGCAGTACTTC CASSQGELTVYEQYF
TRBJ1-2 TRBD1 - 15 TRBV6-5 TGTGCCAGCAGTTACTCTTCCCGGGACAGGAGTCACTACACCTTC CASSYSSRDRSHYTF
TRBJ2-1 TRBD2 - 17 TRBV27 TGTGCCAGCAGCCCCGCCACTAGCGCGAGGGCCTACAATGAGCAGTTCTTC CASSPATSARAYNEQFF
TRBJ2-3 TRBD1 - 15 TRBV18 TGTGCCAGCTCACAGGGGACAGGGGCTGGAGATACGCAGTATTTT CASSQGTGAGDTQYF
TRBJ2-1 TRBD2 - 14 TRBV5-1 TGCGCCAGCAGCCCCCGGTCCAGCGGGGATGAGCAGTTCTTC CASSPRSSGDEQFF
TRBJ2-5 - - 15 TRBV15 TGTGCCACCAGCAGAGAACAGGTTATGCAAGAGACCCAGTACTTC CATSREQVMQETQYF
TRBJ2-3 TRBD1 - 16 TRBV5-1 TGCGCCAGCCAACTCCCCGGGACAGGAAACACAGATACGCAGTATTTT CASQLPGTGNTDTQYF
TRBJ1-1 - - 14 TRBV9 TGTGCCAGCAGCGTAGTGGGGGCTGAAACTGAAGCTTTCTTT CASSVVGAETEAFF
TRBJ2-1 TRBD2 - 15 TRBV6-4 TGTGCCAGCAGCGGCGGGACTAGCGGTTACAATGAGCAGTTCTTC CASSGGTSGYNEQFF
TRBJ2-7 - - 13 TRBV7-3 TGTGCCAGCAGCCCGCCTGGGAGCTACGAGCAGTACTTC CASSPPGSYEQYF
TRBJ2-3 TRBD2 - 15 TRBV29-1 TGCAGCGTCCAAGAGACTAGCGGGAGAACAGATACGCAGTATTTT CSVQETSGRTDTQYF
TRBJ1-2 TRBD1 - 11 TRBV10-2 TGCGCCAGCAGGGACAGGGACGGCTACACCTTC CASRDRDGYTF
TRBJ2-7 TRBD2 - 15 TRBV6-5 TGTGCCAGCTCCGATCAGGCTAGCGGGAGCTACGAGCAGTACTTC CASSDQASGSYEQYF
TRBJ1-3 - once 12 TRBV4-1 TGCGCCAGCAGGGGGCTGGAAAACACCATATATTTT CASRGLENTIYF
TRBJ2-7 - few 15 TRBV5-8 TGTGCCAGCAGTCCTCTAGCTTCTATAGGCTACGAGCAGTACTTC CASSPLASIGYEQYF
TRBJ1-1 - - 16 TRBV4-2 TGTGCCAGCAGCCAAGGCCCCGGGGGATCGTCAGCTGAAGCTTTCTTT CASSQGPGGSSAEAFF
TRBJ2-7 TRBD1 - 16 TRBV19 TGTGCCAGTAGTATCCCCGGGGCAGGGGGCCCCTACGAGCAGTACTTC CASSIPGAGGPYEQYF
TRBJ2-1 TRBD2 - 15 TRBV15 TGTGCCACCAGAGGGACTAGCGGGAATAACAATGAGCAGTTCTTC CATRGTSGNNNEQFF